This T cell receptor beta chain is from a study of cytomegalovirus exposure and HLA in healthy donors. For the study at large: Clustering assigned over 70% of the approximately 400 genotyped donors to the Caucasian-associated ancestry cluster.

Regarding this clone: Antigen: not known.

CDR3 length equals 15 residues. Trimming removed 0 bases from V and 3 bases from J, with 10 bases in between. Germline V gives CDR1 SGHVS, CDR2 FQNEAQ. The PCR employed 60 Vbeta primers together with 13 Jbeta primers. Sequenced by immunoSEQ multiplex PCR; TCRdb stores in-frame clones only, minus some. The sample has 100,000 to 150,000 clones; 74% are singletons. Study-level results: Across donors, most TCRs were seen rarely, yet some public ones were widespread. It was reported that the classifier diagnosed cytomegalovirus status with high specificity and sensitivity in both the original and validation cohorts. Specificity for CMV antigens was confirmed in vitro for three of the CMV-associated chains.

This chain links TRBV7-8 with TRBJ2-3, with a possible D match to TRBD2 (6 bases). Sequencing was done on a sample of PBMCs. The TCR sequence derives from a woman in her forties or fifties in good health and CMV-seropositive. As DNA, the CDR3 is TGTGCCAGCAGCTTAGCGCGCGGGGCGACAGATACGCAGTATTTT. Translating it yields CASSLARGATDTQYF.